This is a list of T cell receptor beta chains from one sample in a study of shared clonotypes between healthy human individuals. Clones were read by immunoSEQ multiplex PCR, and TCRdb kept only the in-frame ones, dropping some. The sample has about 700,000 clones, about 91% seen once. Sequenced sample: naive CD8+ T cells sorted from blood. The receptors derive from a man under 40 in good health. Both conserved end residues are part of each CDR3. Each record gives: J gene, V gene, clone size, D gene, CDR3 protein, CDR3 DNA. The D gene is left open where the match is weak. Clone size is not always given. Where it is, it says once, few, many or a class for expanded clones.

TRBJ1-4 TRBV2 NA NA CASQGQDGKLFF TGTGCCAGCCAGGGCCAGGACGGAAAACTGTTTTTT
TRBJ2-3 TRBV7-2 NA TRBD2 CASSPGTSGNTQYF TGTGCCAGCAGCCCAGGGACTAGCGGTAATACGCAGTATTTT
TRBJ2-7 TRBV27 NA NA CASSRQILYEQYF TGTGCCAGCAGTAGGCAGATTCTCTACGAGCAGTACTTC
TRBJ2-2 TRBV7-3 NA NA CASSSDSNTGELFF TGTGCCAGCAGCTCGGACTCGAACACCGGGGAGCTGTTTTTT
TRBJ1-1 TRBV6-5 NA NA CASSYLQGRNTEAFF TGTGCCAGCAGTTACTTACAGGGACGTAACACTGAAGCTTTCTTT
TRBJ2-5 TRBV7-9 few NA CASSGEETQYF TGTGCCAGCAGCGGAGAAGAGACCCAGTACTTC
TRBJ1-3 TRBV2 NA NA CASLADRRSGNTIYF TGTGCCAGCCTAGCGGACAGACGCTCTGGAAACACCATATATTTT
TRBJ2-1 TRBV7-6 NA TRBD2 CASSFKTGTSDNEQFF TGTGCCAGCAGCTTTAAAACCGGGACTAGCGACAATGAGCAGTTCTTC
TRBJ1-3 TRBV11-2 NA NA CASSGTAGNTIYF TGTGCCAGCAGTGGGACCGCCGGAAACACCATATATTTT
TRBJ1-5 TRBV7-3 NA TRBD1 CASSLDRGGKPQHF TGTGCCAGCAGCTTAGACAGGGGGGGCAAGCCCCAGCATTTT
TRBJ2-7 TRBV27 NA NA CASKRGGEQYF TGTGCCAGCAAAAGGGGGGGCGAGCAGTACTTC
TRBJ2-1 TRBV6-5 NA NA CASRPRRQDNEQFF TGTGCCAGCAGGCCTCGACGACAGGACAATGAGCAGTTCTTC
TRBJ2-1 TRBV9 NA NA CASSVVSGRDEQFF TGTGCCAGCAGCGTAGTTTCAGGCAGGGATGAGCAGTTCTTC
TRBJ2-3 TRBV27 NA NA CASSSLLMGTDTQYF TGTGCCAGCAGTTCCCTACTGATGGGCACAGATACGCAGTATTTT
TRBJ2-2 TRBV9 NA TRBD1 CASSVGTGADGELFF TGTGCCAGCAGCGTAGGGACAGGGGCAGACGGGGAGCTGTTTTTT
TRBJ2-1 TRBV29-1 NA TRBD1 CSVAEQGSFHEQFF TGCAGCGTTGCGGAACAGGGGAGTTTCCATGAGCAGTTCTTC
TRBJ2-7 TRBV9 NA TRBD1 CASSPRDSAYEQYF TGTGCCAGCAGCCCCCGGGACAGCGCCTACGAGCAGTACTTC
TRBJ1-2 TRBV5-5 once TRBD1 CASSSPLGQGSIGYTF TGTGCCAGCAGCTCACCCCTGGGACAGGGATCGATAGGCTACACCTTC
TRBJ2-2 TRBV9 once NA CASSVATVSTGELFF TGTGCCAGCAGCGTAGCTACTGTAAGCACCGGGGAGCTGTTTTTT
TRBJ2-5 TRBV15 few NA CATSRVDSQETQYF TGTGCCACCAGCAGAGTGGACAGCCAAGAGACCCAGTACTTC
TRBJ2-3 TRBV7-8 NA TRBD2 CASSYGLAGGDTQYF TGTGCCAGCAGCTACGGACTAGCGGGAGGAGATACGCAGTATTTT
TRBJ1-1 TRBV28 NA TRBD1 CASSLDRAEAFF TGTGCCAGCAGCCTCGACAGGGCTGAAGCTTTCTTT
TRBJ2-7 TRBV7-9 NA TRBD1 CASSSRDRTYEQYF TGTGCCAGCAGCAGCCGGGACAGGACCTACGAGCAGTACTTC
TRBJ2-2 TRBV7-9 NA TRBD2 CASRSGTSLKGTGELFF TGTGCCAGCAGGTCCGGGACTAGCCTCAAGGGGACCGGGGAGCTGTTTTTT
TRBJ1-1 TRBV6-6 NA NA CASGGTLNTEAFF TGTGCCAGCGGCGGGACCTTGAACACTGAAGCTTTCTTT
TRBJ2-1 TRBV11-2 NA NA CASSSYIDMPYNEQFF TGTGCCAGCAGCTCATATATAGACATGCCCTACAATGAGCAGTTCTTC
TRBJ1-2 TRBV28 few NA CASSFDSNYGYTF TGTGCCAGCAGTTTCGACAGTAACTATGGCTACACCTTC
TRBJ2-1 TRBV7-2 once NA CASSPGLFSYNEQFF TGTGCCAGCAGCCCGGGACTGTTCTCCTACAATGAGCAGTTCTTC
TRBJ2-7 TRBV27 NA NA CASSLRQTAYEQYF TGTGCCAGCAGTTTAAGGCAGACTGCCTACGAGCAGTACTTC
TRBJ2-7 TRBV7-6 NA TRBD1 CASSGQGSPSYEQYF TGTGCCAGCAGCGGACAGGGATCGCCATCCTACGAGCAGTACTTC
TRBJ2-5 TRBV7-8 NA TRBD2 CASSLRQGGETQYF TGTGCCAGCAGCTTACGGCAGGGAGGGGAGACCCAGTACTTC
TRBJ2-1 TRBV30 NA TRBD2 CAWSSSGTYNEQFF TGTGCCTGGAGTTCTAGCGGGACCTACAATGAGCAGTTCTTC
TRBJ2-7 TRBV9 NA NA CASSVGGGLTYEQYF TGTGCCAGCAGCGTAGGTGGAGGGCTAACCTACGAGCAGTACTTC
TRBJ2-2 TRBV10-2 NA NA CASRTGGAGELFF TGCGCCAGCAGGACCGGTGGGGCCGGGGAGCTGTTTTTT
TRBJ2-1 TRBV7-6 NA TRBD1 CASSLVSGTEYNEQFF TGTGCCAGCAGCTTAGTTTCCGGGACAGAGTACAATGAGCAGTTCTTC